This passage covers 26 T cell receptor beta chains from one sample sequenced in a study of CD8 T cells in ankylosing spondylitis. TCRdb re-called the 5' RACE reads with MiXCR, one entry per CDR3 protein. Of some 150,000 distinct CDR3 sequences listed, about 10% are singletons. Sequencing was performed on blood, either unsorted or a sorted T cell fraction (not recorded which). The receptors were sampled from a female donor with ankylosing spondylitis or in good health (not recorded which).

This clonotype appeared many times. The chain carries TRBV28 and TRBJ2-3; weak D call: TRBD1 (5 bases). CDR1 and CDR2 from the germline V gene are MDHEN and SYDVKM. The V and J ends lost 6 bases and 5 bases respectively, with 9 bases between them. This CDR3 is 12 amino acids long. The CDR3 sequence is CASRPQGDTQYF. CDR3 nucleotides: TGTGCCAGCAGACCGCAGGGAGATACGCAGTATTTT.

This clonotype has only a few counts. This chain links TRBV18 with TRBJ2-7; 8 bases align to TRBD1. After removal of 3 bases from V and 2 bases from J, the junction contained 3 bases not matched to a gene. Germline V gene data show CDR1 as KGHSH and CDR2 as LQKENI. CDR3 length: 14 amino acids. CDR3 nucleotides: TGTGCCAGCTCACCGCAGGGGGCAACCTACGAGCAGTACTTC. Translating it yields CASSPQGATYEQYF.

This clonotype was picked up many times. Here the CDR3 reads CASSLALAGGFTDTQYF. CDR3 nucleotide sequence: TGCGCCAGCAGCTTGGCCTTAGCGGGAGGGTTCACAGATACGCAGTATTTT. The V gene is TRBV5-1, the J gene TRBJ2-3; 11 bases match TRBD2. V shed 0 bases and J 2 bases; nucleotides not matched to a gene: 5. This CDR3 has 17 residues. Looked up from germline, CDR1 is SGHRS and CDR2 is YFSETQ.

Ten or more counts support this clonotype. The genes are TRBV5-1 and TRBJ1-2, with D perhaps TRBD1 (5 bases). The CDR3 consists of 14 residues. Per germline, CDR1 SGHRS and CDR2 YFSETQ. Trimming took 4 bases from V and 2 from J, leaving 12 bases between them. This chain's CDR3 is CASSLGRTNYGYTF. CDR3 coding DNA: TGCGCCAGCAGCCTGGGACGGACCAACTATGGCTACACCTTC.

This clonotype was seen at least ten times. The chain employs TRBV29-1 and TRBJ2-1; D is tentatively TRBD1 or TRBD2 (5 bases each). Trimming shortened V by 7 bases and J by 6 bases, and 16 bases separated the two germline ends. Germline lookup yields CDR1 SQVTM and CDR2 ANQGSEA. CDR3 size: 13 residues. In DNA form, the CDR3 reads TGCAGCGCCGAGGGGCCCTTAGGCAATGAGCAGTTCTTC. Amino acids: CSAEGPLGNEQFF.

Many counts were recorded for this clonotype. The rearrangement links TRBV18 to TRBJ1-2; perhaps TRBD1 as D (5 bases). Trimming stripped 5 bases from V and 4 bases from J, with 17 bases between. Germline V gene data show CDR1 as KGHSH and CDR2 as LQKENI. The CDR3 contains 15 residues. CDR3 sequence: CASSAGDSLTYGYTF. CDR3 DNA sequence: TGTGCCAGCTCAGCGGGCGACAGCTTGACCTATGGCTACACCTTC.

Worth noting for this clonotype: This may arise from a read error, as a much more abundant clone is one base away. The chain uses TRBV3-1 and TRBJ2-6; D is perhaps TRBD1 (6 bases). Germline V gene sequence: CDR1 LGHDT, CDR2 YNNKEL (reference sequence). This CDR3 has 17 amino acids. DNA of the CDR3: TGTGCCACCAGCCAAGCGACAGGCCTAAGGGGGGCCAACGTCCTGACTTTC. Translation: CATSQATGLRGANVLTF.

This clonotype was counted between two and nine times. The chain recombines TRBV30 with TRBJ2-7, with 8 bases matching TRBD2. CDR1 GTSNPN and CDR2 SVGIG come from the germline V gene (reference sequence). There are 15 residues in the CDR3. V lost 0 bases, J lost 2 bases, and 6 bases stayed unmatched. The CDR3 spells CAWSVDPAGAYEQYF. CDR3 DNA: TGTGCCTGGAGTGTAGACCCAGCGGGGGCCTACGAGCAGTACTTC.

V usage is TRBV5-1 and J usage is TRBJ2-7; D tentatively fits TRBD1 or TRBD2 (6 bases each). Germline V lookup: CDR1 SGHRS, CDR2 YFSETQ. CDR3 length: 14 amino acids. V lost 6 bases and J 5 bases, leaving 18 bases between the germline ends. This CDR3 reads CASTFFGGGNEQYF. The DNA of the CDR3 is TGCGCCAGCACCTTCTTCGGGGGCGGGAACGAGCAGTACTTC.

This clonotype was observed at least ten times. The CDR3 is CASAGTGYGYTF. CDR3 sequence (DNA): TGCGCCAGCGCTGGGACAGGCTATGGCTACACCTTC. V is TRBV5-1 and J is TRBJ1-2; 8 bases align to TRBD1. The germline V gene encodes CDR1 SGHRS and CDR2 YFSETQ. The junction had 3 bases not matched to a gene; V was cut back by 7 bases and J by 4 bases. The CDR3 runs to 12 residues.

The sample holds many counts of this clonotype. The chain carries TRBV5-5 and TRBJ2-7; no definite D call. V lost 4 bases and J 0 bases, leaving 11 bases between the germline ends. Germline V gene lookup returns CDR1 SGHKS and CDR2 YYEKEE (reference sequence). The CDR3 is 14 amino acids. CDR3 in DNA: TGTGCCAGCAGCCCAACGGTAGTCTCCTACGAGCAGTACTTC. As protein: CASSPTVVSYEQYF.

This clonotype was recorded at least ten times. This rearrangement joins TRBV28 to TRBJ1-1, with 7 bases aligning to TRBD1. The CDR3 is 16 amino acids. Germline-derived CDR1 and CDR2 are MDHEN and SYDVKM. V shed 2 bases, J shed 2 bases, and the junction held 8 bases outside the gene matches. Here the CDR3 reads CASSLAHGTANTEAFF. The CDR3 bases are TGTGCCAGCAGTTTAGCGCACGGGACAGCAAACACTGAAGCTTTCTTT.

This clonotype was counted only a few times. The chain employs TRBV19 and TRBJ1-4, with a tentative D call TRBD1 (5 bases). The CDR3 is 13 residues long. With 6 bases removed from V and 6 bases from J, the gap between germline ends came to 11 bases. The V gene's germline CDR1 is LNHDA and CDR2 SQIVND (reference sequence). In DNA form, the CDR3 reads TGTGCCAGTAGGGGGGGAGAGGATGAAAAACTGTTTTTT. Its translation is CASRGGEDEKLFF.

In this sample, this clonotype turned up many times. This chain links TRBV12-3 or TRBV12-4 with TRBJ2-7; 9 nucleotides match TRBD1. With 6 bases clipped from V and 0 bases from J, the junction kept 3 bases outside the gene matches. The CDR3 is made up of 14 amino acids. This CDR3 reads CASSGTGPSYEQYF. Here the CDR3 DNA reads TGTGCCAGCAGCGGGACAGGGCCCTCCTACGAGCAGTACTTC.

This chain links TRBV28 with TRBJ2-3; the D is unclear. Germline CDR1 reads MDHEN; CDR2 reads SYDVKM. The V end was cut by 3 bases, the J end by 7 bases, with 8 bases between. The CDR3 extends over 12 amino acids. Here the CDR3 reads CASSLSRNTQYF. The CDR3 DNA follows: TGTGCCAGCAGTTTGAGCAGGAATACGCAGTATTTT.

This clonotype has ten or more counts. The CDR3 spells CASALAVTGELFF. The CDR3 DNA is TGCGCCAGCGCCCTGGCAGTAACCGGGGAGCTGTTTTTT. The rearrangement joins TRBV10-2 to TRBJ2-2; D is unresolved. The germline V gene encodes CDR1 WSHSY and CDR2 SAAADI. Deletions cut 8 bases from V and 5 bases from J, with 12 bases between. This CDR3 is built from 13 residues.

In this sample, this clonotype turned up many times. This chain links TRBV11-2 with TRBJ1-5, with D maybe TRBD1 (6 bases). V was trimmed by 3 bases and J by 5 bases, leaving 11 bases between them. This CDR3 contains 14 residues. The germline V gene encodes CDR1 SGHAT and CDR2 FQNNGV. CDR3 in DNA: TGTGCCAGCAGCTTCCAGGGGTGGGATCAGCCCCAGCATTTT. This gives the protein CASSFQGWDQPQHF.

This clonotype appeared many times. CDR3 DNA sequence: TGCAGTGCTAGACGGGGGAGGTCCGGGGAGCTGTTTTTT. Its translation is CSARRGRSGELFF. This rearrangement joins TRBV20-1 to TRBJ2-2; D may be TRBD2 (6 bases). The CDR3 is made up of 13 amino acids. Germline CDR1 reads DFQATT; CDR2 reads SNEGSKA (reference sequence). V shed 2 bases and J shed 6 bases, with 10 bases lying between them.

This clonotype was recorded many times. CDR3 amino acids: CAISESGTQYF. CDR3 coding DNA: TGTGCCATCAGTGAGTCGGGTACGCAGTATTTT. The V and J genes are TRBV10-3 and TRBJ2-3, with D unresolved. Trimming removed 0 bases at V and 8 bases at J, with 3 bases between. The germline V gene has CDR1 ENHRY and CDR2 SYGVKD. The length of the CDR3 is 11 residues.

Remarks on this clonotype: With a much larger clone just one base away, this may be a read error. The chain uses TRBV6-2 or TRBV6-3 and TRBJ1-2; the D gene is possibly TRBD1 (5 bases). Germline CDR1 MNHEY, CDR2 SVGEGT. CDR3 length: 14 amino acids. The CDR3 DNA is TGTGCCAGCAGTCCCGGGACGGCTAACTATGGCGACACCTTC. Its translation is CASSPGTANYGDTF.

This clonotype was detected many times. The rearrangement uses TRBV5-6 and TRBJ2-3, with 7 bases identical to TRBD1. The CDR3 is made up of 13 amino acids. V lost 7 bases to trimming and J lost 6 bases; unmatched junction nucleotides: 8. The germline V gene encodes CDR1 SGHDT and CDR2 YYEEEE. The CDR3 nucleotides read TGTGCCAGCGGGGGAGACAGGGCCGATACGCAGTATTTT. Amino acids: CASGGDRADTQYF.

This clonotype was detected many times. This chain joins TRBV20-1 and TRBJ2-7, with TRBD2 identical over 8 bases. Trimming removed 3 bases from V and 6 bases from J; junction bases left unmatched: 13. The CDR3 has 15 amino acids. Germline lookup yields CDR1 DFQATT and CDR2 SNEGSKA (reference sequence). The CDR3 DNA reads TGCAGTGCTAGTGGGGGTTCCGGGACTAGGCGCGAGCAGTACTTC. Residues: CSASGGSGTRREQYF.

Many counts were recorded for this clonotype. The CDR3 reads CASSLLPGGTDTQYF. The CDR3 DNA reads TGCGCCAGCAGCTTGTTGCCTGGGGGCACAGATACGCAGTATTTT. This sequence joins TRBV5-1 and TRBJ2-3; D is unclear. The CDR3 totals 15 residues. V was clipped by 1 base and J by 1 base, with 10 bases between them. The germline CDR1 and CDR2 sequences are SGHRS and YFSETQ.

The chain couples TRBV25-1 to TRBJ1-2, with D perhaps matching TRBD1 (5 bases). Germline assignment: CDR1 MGHDK and CDR2 SYGVNS. The CDR3 consists of 16 residues. V gave up 1 base and J gave up 6 bases, with 18 bases separating them. CDR3: CASSELGVGLLDGYTF. The CDR3 DNA reads as TGTGCCAGCAGTGAATTGGGGGTCGGGCTATTGGATGGCTACACCTTC.

This rearrangement joins TRBV6-5 to TRBJ1-5; no firm D call. V was pared by 7 bases and J by 8 bases, with 12 bases between. The germline CDR1 and CDR2 sequences are MNHEY and SVGAGI. CDR3 length: 12 residues. CDR3 residues: CASKGEKEPQHF. The CDR3 region has the DNA TGTGCCAGCAAGGGCGAAAAAGAGCCCCAGCATTTT.

This clonotype showed up many times. The J gene is TRBJ2-1, the V gene TRBV20-1; D gene ambiguous. The CDR3 loop spans 12 amino acids. Trimming left V 6 bases short and J 8 bases short, with 14 bases between. Germline V gene sequence: CDR1 DFQATT, CDR2 SNEGSKA (reference sequence). The CDR3 spells CSAARRGHEQFF. Written as DNA, the CDR3 is TGCAGTGCCGCGAGGCGAGGCCATGAGCAGTTCTTC.